This TCR beta chain was identified during a study of patients and donors after allogeneic stem cell transplantation. This clonotype was counted many times. MiXCR, applied by TCRdb to the RT-PCR reads, yields one record per CDR3 protein. The sample includes 50,000 to 60,000 distinct CDR3 sequences, roughly 15% of them seen just once. This CDR3 comprises 12 residues. The V and J ends lost 4 bases and 7 bases respectively, with 9 bases between them. The sequence was collected from a human donor who was either an allogeneic HSCT recipient or a stem cell or donor lymphocyte infusion donor (not recorded which). It is not recorded whose cells these are; they may come from a transplant donor. J is TRBJ2-3 and V is TRBV12-3 or TRBV12-4, with TRBD2 as a possible D gene (5 bases). The sequenced material came from blood, either unsorted or a sorted T cell fraction (not recorded which). The CDR3 loop reads CASSYDYNTQYF. The CDR3, as DNA: TGTGCCAGCAGTTACGACTATAATACGCAGTATTTT.